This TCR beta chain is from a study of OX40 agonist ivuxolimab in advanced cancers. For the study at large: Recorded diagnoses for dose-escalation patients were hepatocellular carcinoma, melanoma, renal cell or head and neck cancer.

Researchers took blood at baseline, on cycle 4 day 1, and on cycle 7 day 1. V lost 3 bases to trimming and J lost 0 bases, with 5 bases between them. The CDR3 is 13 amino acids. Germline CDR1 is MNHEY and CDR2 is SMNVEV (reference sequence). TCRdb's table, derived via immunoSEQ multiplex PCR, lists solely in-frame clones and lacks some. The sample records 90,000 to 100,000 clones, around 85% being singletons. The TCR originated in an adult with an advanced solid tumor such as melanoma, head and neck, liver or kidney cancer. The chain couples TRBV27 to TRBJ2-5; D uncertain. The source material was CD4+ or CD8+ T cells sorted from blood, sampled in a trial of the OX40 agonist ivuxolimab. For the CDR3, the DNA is TGTGCCAGCAGTTTCATACACCAAGAGACCCAGTACTTC. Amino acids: CASSFIHQETQYF.